The present T cell receptor beta chain was sequenced within a study of PD-1 blockade in classical Hodgkin lymphoma. Every patient was affected by relapse after autologous stem cell transplantation, while exposure to brentuximab vedotin was not uniform. TCRdb's copy holds only in-frame clones and misses some; the assay was immunoSEQ multiplex PCR. The sample holds almost 85,000 clones, about nine tenths seen once. V was cut by 4 bases and J by 4 bases, with 11 bases left in between. The CDR3 consists of 13 residues. The germline V gene encodes CDR1 SEHNR and CDR2 FQNEAQ (reference sequence). This receptor was taken from a human donor with classical Hodgkin lymphoma. The gene calls are TRBV7-9 and TRBJ2-7; the D gene is possibly TRBD1 (6 bases). The sample was peripheral blood mononuclear cells (PBMCs), taken at baseline. For the CDR3, the DNA is TGTGCCAGCAGCTCCGGGACATTTTACGAGCAGTACTTC. Amino acid sequence: CASSSGTFYEQYF. Full variable domain (rest looked up from reference TRBV7-9 and TRBJ2-7): DTGVSQNPRHKITKRGQNVTFRCDPISEHNRLYWYRQTLGQGPEFLTYFQNEAQLEKSRLLSDRFSAERPKGSFSTLEIQRTEQGDSAMYLCASSSGTFYEQYFGPGTRLTVT.